These 22 T cell receptor beta chains originate from one sample sequenced in a study of blood T cell repertoires in COVID-19. Sequencing was performed with immunoSEQ multiplex PCR; in TCRdb, only in-frame clones are kept and a portion is missing. The table shows 300,000 to 350,000 clones, with 88% occurring only once. The material sequenced was peripheral blood. The receptors shown here come from a woman in her 70s with COVID-19, enrolled during active disease.

The rearrangement uses TRBV10-3 and TRBJ1-4; D is unclear. CDR3 length: 16 amino acids. Germline V gives CDR1 ENHRY, CDR2 SYGVKD. Between the trimmed V and J ends, which lost 2 bases and 8 bases, there was a span of 18 bases. The CDR3 coding sequence is TGTGCCATCAGTGAGGGGTCGGGAGGGTCCGTGGAAAAACTGTTTTTT. Residues: CAISEGSGGSVEKLFF.

This clone showed up just once. V and J are TRBV14 and TRBJ1-2, with D possibly being TRBD1 (5 bases). Trimming took off 3 bases at V and 0 bases at J, with 11 bases between the two ends. The CDR3 covers 15 residues. The germline CDR1 and CDR2 sequences are SGHDN and FVKESK. CDR3 DNA sequence: TGTGCCAGCAGCCAGAGGGGAGGATCTAACTATGGCTACACCTTC. Translated, it gives CASSQRGGSNYGYTF. The full variable domain, completed using reference TRBV14 and TRBJ1-2, is EAGVTQFPSHSVIEKGQTVTLRCDPISGHDNLYWYRRVMGKEIKFLLHFVKESKQDESGMPNNRFLAERTGGTYSTLKVQPAELEDSGVYFCASSQRGGSNYGYTFGSGTRLTVV.

The chain uses TRBV19 and TRBJ1-4; 10 positions match TRBD1. CDR3 length equals 17 residues. Unmatched junction bases numbered 11, after V lost 4 bases and J lost 6 bases. Germline V gene data show CDR1 as LNHDA and CDR2 as SQIVND (reference sequence). The chain's CDR3 is CASSTFLDRGGYEKLFF. DNA for the CDR3: TGTGCCAGTAGTACCTTCTTGGACAGGGGGGGTTATGAAAAACTGTTTTTT.

DNA for the CDR3: TGCGCCAGCAGCTTGGAATTGGGACAGGGCGGAAACACCATATATTTT. This encodes CASSLELGQGGNTIYF. This chain joins TRBV5-1 and TRBJ1-3; TRBD1 matches at 9 bases. The germline gives CDR1 SGHRS, CDR2 YFSETQ. V dropped 0 bases and J dropped 4; count of bases not matched to a gene: 5. The CDR3 runs to 16 residues.

DNA for the CDR3: TGTGCCAGCAGCTTAGAGGGGACAGGGGGGCTGAACACTGAAGCTTTCTTT. Translation: CASSLEGTGGLNTEAFF. The chain recombines TRBV7-2 with TRBJ1-1; 11 nucleotides match TRBD1. This CDR3 region has 17 residues. Germline lookup yields CDR1 SGHTA and CDR2 FQGNSA. After removal of 1 base from V and 0 bases from J, the junction contained 4 bases not matched to a gene. Full variable domain (missing parts from reference TRBV7-2 and TRBJ1-1): GAGVSQSPSNKVTEKGKDVELRCDPISGHTALYWYRQSLGQGLEFLIYFQGNSAPDKSGLPSDRFSAERTGGSVSTLTIQRTQQEDSAVYLCASSLEGTGGLNTEAFFGQGTRLTVV.

This clone occurred a few times. The chain links TRBV19 to TRBJ1-1; D possibly corresponds to TRBD1 (5 bases). This CDR3 is 14 amino acids long. Per the germline V gene, CDR1 is LNHDA and CDR2 is SQIVND (reference sequence). The germline V and J ends were trimmed by 4 bases and 1 base, with 10 bases remaining between them. CDR3 nucleotides: TGTGCCAGTAGTACCCTCAGGGAGAACACTGAAGCTTTCTTT. This gives the protein CASSTLRENTEAFF.

This rearrangement joins TRBV6-5 to TRBJ1-2; 9 nucleotides align to TRBD1. V gave up 5 bases and J gave up 2 bases; unmatched junction bases: 3. CDR3 length: 14 amino acids. Germline CDR1 is MNHEY and CDR2 is SVGAGI. CDR3 protein: CASSRDRANYGYTF. The CDR3 DNA sequence: TGTGCCAGCAGTAGGGACAGGGCGAACTATGGCTACACCTTC.

The rearrangement links TRBV28 to TRBJ2-7, with D uncertain. CDR3 length: 13 amino acids. The germline CDR1 and CDR2 sequences are MDHEN and SYDVKM. Trimming left V 5 bases short and J 7 bases short, with 15 bases between. Here the CDR3 reads CASSERVLGEQYF. The CDR3 region has the DNA TGTGCCAGCAGTGAACGGGTACTCGGGGAGCAGTACTTC.

The rearrangement uses TRBV6-2 or TRBV6-3 and TRBJ2-7; no definite D call. CDR1 is MNHEY and CDR2 is SVGEGT in the germline V gene. This CDR3 region has 11 residues. V lost 5 bases and J 3 bases, leaving 5 bases between the germline ends. In nucleotides, the CDR3 is TGTGCCAGCAGTCGTAGCTACGAGCAGTACTTC. Amino acid sequence: CASSRSYEQYF.

The chain employs TRBV6-2 or TRBV6-3 and TRBJ1-5, with D unclear. The CDR3 has 16 amino acids. The germline gives CDR1 MNHEY, CDR2 SVGEGT. Trimming stripped 3 bases from V and 0 bases from J, with 12 bases between. The CDR3 nucleotides read TGTGCCAGCAGTTATAGGAGCGTGTATAGCAATCAGCCCCAGCATTTT. This encodes CASSYRSVYSNQPQHF.

The V and J genes are TRBV9 and TRBJ2-7, with a weak D call TRBD2 (7 bases). V was cut by 0 bases and J by 5 bases, with 15 bases left in between. CDR1 is SGDLS, CDR2 YYNGEE, per germline. CDR3 length equals 15 residues. CDR3 DNA: TGTGCCAGCAGCGTAGGTCAGGGAGGGGGAAACGAGCAGTACTTC. It is translated as CASSVGQGGGNEQYF.

This clone has a single count. The J gene is TRBJ2-2, the V gene TRBV19, with 8 bases lining up with TRBD1. V dropped 3 bases and J dropped 5; count of bases not matched to a gene: 2. CDR3 length equals 14 residues. Germline loops: CDR1 LNHDA, CDR2 SQIVND (reference sequence). The CDR3, as DNA: TGTGCCAGTAGTATGGGACAGGTGACCGGGGAGCTGTTTTTT. This codes for CASSMGQVTGELFF.

The rearrangement links TRBV30 to TRBJ2-3; 9 bases are shared with TRBD1. Germline assignment: CDR1 GTSNPN and CDR2 SVGIG (reference sequence). After removal of 2 bases from V and 2 bases from J, the junction contained 5 bases not matched to a gene. The CDR3 covers 15 residues. The CDR3 region has the DNA TGTGCCTGGAGTCCGGGACAGGGATACACAGATACGCAGTATTTT. Translation gives CAWSPGQGYTDTQYF. The full variable domain, completed using reference TRBV30 and TRBJ2-3, is SQTIHQWPATLVQPVGSPLSLECTVEGTSNPNLYWYRQAAGRGLQLLFYSVGIGQISSEVPQNLSASRPQDRQFILSSKKLLLSDSGFYLCAWSPGQGYTDTQYFGPGTRLTVL.

This rearrangement joins TRBV3-1 (or the pseudogene TRBV3-2) to TRBJ2-3; TRBD2 aligns across 9 bases. The CDR3 length is 18 residues. Unmatched junction bases numbered 8, after V lost 0 bases and J lost 1 base. CDR1 LGHDT and CDR2 YNNKEL come from the germline V gene (reference sequence). This CDR3 reads CASSQDQSGGRGTDTQYF. The CDR3 DNA reads TGTGCCAGCAGCCAAGATCAAAGCGGGGGGAGAGGCACAGATACGCAGTATTTT.

This chain connects TRBV21-1 to TRBJ1-5; the D segment call TRBD1 is taken from the table without a DNA check. TRBV21-1 is a pseudogene. The CDR3 is made up of 16 amino acids. The CDR3 loop reads CASYDGTGESNQPQHF. The CDR3 DNA reads as TGTGCCAGCTACGACGGGACAGGGGAGAGCAATCAGCCCCAGCATTTT.

This chain uses TRBV30 with TRBJ1-3, with D possibly TRBD1 on 6 matching bases. Germline V CDR1 and CDR2: GTSNPN, SVGIG (reference sequence). The germline V and J ends were trimmed by 2 bases and 3 bases, with 8 bases remaining between them. The CDR3 contains 13 residues. The CDR3 spells CAWSRTVGNTIYF. The CDR3 DNA follows: TGTGCCTGGAGTAGGACAGTTGGAAACACCATATATTTT.

The chain recombines TRBV5-5 with TRBJ1-2; D gene unclear. Germline values: CDR1 SGHKS, CDR2 YYEKEE (reference sequence). The CDR3 totals 13 residues. V was clipped by 4 bases and J by 8 bases, with 15 bases between them. CDR3 DNA sequence: TGTGCCAGCAGCCTCGGGTCTCTTAGGGGCTACACCTTC. This codes for CASSLGSLRGYTF.

The chain employs TRBV14 and TRBJ1-3; a possible D gene is TRBD1 (6 bases). The CDR3 covers 14 residues. CDR1 is SGHDN, CDR2 FVKESK, per germline. Trimming removed 2 bases at V and 7 bases at J, with 12 bases between. CDR3 in DNA: TGTGCCAGCAGCCAAACTGTGAGGGGGAACACCATATATTTT. Translation: CASSQTVRGNTIYF.

V is TRBV28 and J is TRBJ1-5, with TRBD1 matching over 9 bases. The CDR3 sequence is 12 residues long. With 5 bases clipped from V and 16 bases from J, the junction kept 9 bases outside the gene matches. CDR1 MDHEN and CDR2 SYDVKM come from the germline V gene. CDR3 sequence reads: CASSASQGAEHF. In DNA form, the CDR3 reads TGTGCCAGCAGTGCATCACAGGGGGCAGAACATTTT. The variable domain in full, completed from reference TRBV28 and TRBJ1-5, reads DVKVTQSSRYLVKRTGEKVFLECVQDMDHENMFWYRQDPGLGLRLIYFSYDVKMKEKGDIPEGYSVSREKKERFSLILESASTNQTSMYLCASSASQGAEHFGDGTRLSIL.

The gene calls are TRBV7-2 and TRBJ2-7, with D possibly matching TRBD1 (5 bases). V was trimmed by 3 bases and J by 0 bases, leaving 12 bases between them. The CDR3 has 15 residues. In germline, CDR1 is SGHTA, CDR2 FQGNSA. In nucleotides, the CDR3 is TGTGCCAGCAGCTTTAAAGGCGACAGCTCCTACGAGCAGTACTTC. This codes for CASSFKGDSSYEQYF.

The chain is built from TRBV7-2 and TRBJ1-4; D gene uncertain. CDR3 length: 17 amino acids. Trimming stripped 2 bases from V and 0 bases from J, with 13 bases between. The V gene's germline CDR1 is SGHTA and CDR2 FQGNSA. CDR3 nucleotides: TGTGCCAGCAGCTTAATTGCGGGGTTGTCAACTAATGAAAAACTGTTTTTT. Residues: CASSLIAGLSTNEKLFF.

V usage is TRBV5-4 and J usage is TRBJ2-1, with 9 bases that match TRBD1. The germline V gene has CDR1 SGHNT and CDR2 YYREEE (reference sequence). With V trimmed by 3 bases and J by 6 bases, 7 bases remained unmatched. This CDR3 is built from 15 residues. The CDR3 nucleotides are TGTGCCAGCAGCTCCATATCGGGACAGGGCAATGAGCAGTTCTTC. Translated: CASSSISGQGNEQFF.